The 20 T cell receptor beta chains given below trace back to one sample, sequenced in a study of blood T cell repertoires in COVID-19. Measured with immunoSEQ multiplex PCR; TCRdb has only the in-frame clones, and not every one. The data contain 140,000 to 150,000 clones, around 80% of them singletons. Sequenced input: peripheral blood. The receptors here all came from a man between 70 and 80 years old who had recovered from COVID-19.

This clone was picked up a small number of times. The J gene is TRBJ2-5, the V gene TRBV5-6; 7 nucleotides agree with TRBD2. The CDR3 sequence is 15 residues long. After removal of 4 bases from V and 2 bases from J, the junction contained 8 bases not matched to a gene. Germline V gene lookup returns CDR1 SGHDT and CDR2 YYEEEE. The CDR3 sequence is CASSHRGRGQETQYF. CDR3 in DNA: TGTGCCAGCAGCCACAGAGGGAGGGGTCAAGAGACCCAGTACTTC.

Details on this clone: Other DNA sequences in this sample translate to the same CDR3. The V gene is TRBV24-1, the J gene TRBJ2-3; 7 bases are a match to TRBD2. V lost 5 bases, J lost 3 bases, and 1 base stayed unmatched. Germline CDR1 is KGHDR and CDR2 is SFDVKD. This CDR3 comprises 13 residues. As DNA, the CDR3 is TGTGCCACCAGTGGAGCGGGAACAGATACGCAGTATTTT. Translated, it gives CATSGAGTDTQYF.

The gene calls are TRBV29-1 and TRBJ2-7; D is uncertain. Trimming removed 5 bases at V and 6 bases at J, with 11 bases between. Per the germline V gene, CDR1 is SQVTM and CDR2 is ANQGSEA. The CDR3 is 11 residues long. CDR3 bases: TGCAGCGTTCACAGACAAGGCGAGCAGTACTTC. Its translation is CSVHRQGEQYF.

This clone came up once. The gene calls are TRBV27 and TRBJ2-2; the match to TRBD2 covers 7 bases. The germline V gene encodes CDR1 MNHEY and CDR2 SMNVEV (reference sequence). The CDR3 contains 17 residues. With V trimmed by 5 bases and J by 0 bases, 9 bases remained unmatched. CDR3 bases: TGTGCCAGCAGTCCGTTGTGGCGGGAGACGAACACCGGGGAGCTGTTTTTT. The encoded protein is CASSPLWRETNTGELFF.

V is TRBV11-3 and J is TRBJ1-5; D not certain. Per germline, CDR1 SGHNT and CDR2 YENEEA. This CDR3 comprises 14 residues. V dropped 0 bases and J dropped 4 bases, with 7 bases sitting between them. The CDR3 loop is CASSLEGRNQPQHF. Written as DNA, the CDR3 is TGTGCCAGCAGCTTAGAAGGGAGGAATCAGCCCCAGCATTTT.

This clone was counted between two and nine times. The CDR3 spells CSVEGGGNNNEQFF. The CDR3 nucleotides read TGCAGCGTTGAAGGCGGGGGTAATAACAATGAGCAGTTCTTC. This chain joins TRBV29-1 and TRBJ2-1; the match to TRBD2 covers 7 bases. V shed 1 base and J 5 bases; nucleotides not matched to a gene: 5. Germline V CDR1 and CDR2: SQVTM, ANQGSEA. CDR3 length: 14 residues.

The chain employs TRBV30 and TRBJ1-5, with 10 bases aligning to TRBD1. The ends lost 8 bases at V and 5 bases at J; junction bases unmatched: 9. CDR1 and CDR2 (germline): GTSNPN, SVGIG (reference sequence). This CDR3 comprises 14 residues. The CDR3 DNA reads TGTGCCGCCGGGACAGGGGACCTTTATCAGCCCCAGCATTTT. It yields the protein CAAGTGDLYQPQHF.

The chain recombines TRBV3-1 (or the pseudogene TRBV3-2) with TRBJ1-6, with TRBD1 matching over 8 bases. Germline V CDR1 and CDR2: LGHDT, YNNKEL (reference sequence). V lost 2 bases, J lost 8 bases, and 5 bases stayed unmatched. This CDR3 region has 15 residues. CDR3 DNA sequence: TGTGCCAGCAGCCAACCTCGGACAGGGTATTCACCCCTCCACTTT. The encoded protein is CASSQPRTGYSPLHF.

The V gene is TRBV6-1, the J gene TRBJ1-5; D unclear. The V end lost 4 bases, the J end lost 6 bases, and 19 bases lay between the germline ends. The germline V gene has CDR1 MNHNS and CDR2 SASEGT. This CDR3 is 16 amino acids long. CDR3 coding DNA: TGTGCCAGCAGTGGCAACCGGGAGTTTGGAGGTCAGCCCCAGCATTTT. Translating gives CASSGNREFGGQPQHF.

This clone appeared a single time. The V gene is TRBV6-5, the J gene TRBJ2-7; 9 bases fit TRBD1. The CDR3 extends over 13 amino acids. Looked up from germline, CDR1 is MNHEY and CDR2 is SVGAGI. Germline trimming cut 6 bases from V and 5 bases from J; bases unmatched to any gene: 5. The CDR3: CASRGTGRNEQYF. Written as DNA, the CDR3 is TGTGCCAGCAGGGGGACAGGGAGGAACGAGCAGTACTTC.

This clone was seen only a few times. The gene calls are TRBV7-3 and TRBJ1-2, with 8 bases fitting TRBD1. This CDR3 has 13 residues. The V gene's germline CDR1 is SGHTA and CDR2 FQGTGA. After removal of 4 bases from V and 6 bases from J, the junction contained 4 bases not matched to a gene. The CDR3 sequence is CASSYGQGDGYTF. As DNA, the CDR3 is TGTGCCAGCAGCTACGGACAGGGAGATGGCTACACCTTC.

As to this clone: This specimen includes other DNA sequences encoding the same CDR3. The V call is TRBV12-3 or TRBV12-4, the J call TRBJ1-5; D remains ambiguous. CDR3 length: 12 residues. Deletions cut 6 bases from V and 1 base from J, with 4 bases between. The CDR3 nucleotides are TGTGCCAGCAGCAGGAGCAATCAGCCCCAGCATTTT. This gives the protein CASSRSNQPQHF.

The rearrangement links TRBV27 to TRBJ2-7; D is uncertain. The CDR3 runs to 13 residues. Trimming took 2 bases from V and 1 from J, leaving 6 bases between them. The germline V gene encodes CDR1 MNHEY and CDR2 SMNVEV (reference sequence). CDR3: CASSLGRSYEQYF. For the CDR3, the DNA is TGTGCCAGCAGTTTAGGCAGATCCTACGAGCAGTACTTC.

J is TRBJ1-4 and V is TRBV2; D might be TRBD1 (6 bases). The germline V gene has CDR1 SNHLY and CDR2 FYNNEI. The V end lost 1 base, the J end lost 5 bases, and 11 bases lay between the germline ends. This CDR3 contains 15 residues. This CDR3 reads CASSEEWQGNEKLFF. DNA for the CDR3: TGTGCCAGCAGTGAAGAGTGGCAGGGGAATGAAAAACTGTTTTTT.

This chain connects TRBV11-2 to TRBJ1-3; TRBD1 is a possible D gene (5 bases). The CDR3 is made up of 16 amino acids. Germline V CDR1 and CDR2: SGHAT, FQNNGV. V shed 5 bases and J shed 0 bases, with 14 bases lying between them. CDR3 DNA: TGTGCCAGCAGCGGAGTGACAGAGAGCTCTGGAAACACCATATATTTT. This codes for CASSGVTESSGNTIYF.

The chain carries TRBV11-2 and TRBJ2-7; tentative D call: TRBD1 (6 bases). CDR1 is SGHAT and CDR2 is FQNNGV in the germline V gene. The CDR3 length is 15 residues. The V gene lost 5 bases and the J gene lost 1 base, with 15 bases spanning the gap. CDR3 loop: CASSLSGHQSYEQYF. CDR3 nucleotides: TGTGCCAGCAGCCTTTCGGGACACCAGTCCTACGAGCAGTACTTC.

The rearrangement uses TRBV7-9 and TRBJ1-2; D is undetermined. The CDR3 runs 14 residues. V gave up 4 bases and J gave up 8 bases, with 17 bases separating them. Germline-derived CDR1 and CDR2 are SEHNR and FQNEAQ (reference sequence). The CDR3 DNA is TGTGCCAGCAGCTATACGGGTAGCCGAGGAGGCTACACCTTC. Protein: CASSYTGSRGGYTF.

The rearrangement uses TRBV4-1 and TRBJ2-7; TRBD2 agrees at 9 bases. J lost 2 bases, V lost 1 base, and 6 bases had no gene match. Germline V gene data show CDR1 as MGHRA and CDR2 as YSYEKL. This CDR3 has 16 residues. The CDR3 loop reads CASSQGTGGRAYEQYF. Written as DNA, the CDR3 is TGCGCCAGCAGCCAAGGGACTGGCGGGAGGGCCTACGAGCAGTACTTC.

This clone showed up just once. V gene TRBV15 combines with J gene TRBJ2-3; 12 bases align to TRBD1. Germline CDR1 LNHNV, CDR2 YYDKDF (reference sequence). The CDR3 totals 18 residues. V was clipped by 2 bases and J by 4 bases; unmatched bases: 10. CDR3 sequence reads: CATSRNRPGQGASDTQYF. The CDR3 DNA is TGTGCCACCAGCAGAAATCGCCCGGGACAGGGGGCGTCAGATACGCAGTATTTT. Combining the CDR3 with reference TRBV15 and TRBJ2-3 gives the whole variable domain DAMVIQNPRYQVTQFGKPVTLSCSQTLNHNVMYWYQQKSSQAPKLLFHYYDKDFNNEADTPDNFQSRRPNTSFCFLDIRSPGLGDTAMYLCATSRNRPGQGASDTQYFGPGTRLTVL.

CDR3 region: CASSLTGPYEQYF. The DNA of the CDR3 is TGTGCCAGCAGTTTGACAGGGCCCTACGAGCAGTACTTC. The chain joins TRBV28 to TRBJ2-7, with TRBD1 matching over 7 bases. J gave up 2 bases and V 3 bases, and 1 base lay outside the gene matches. The CDR3 has 13 residues. Germline assignment: CDR1 MDHEN and CDR2 SYDVKM.